What follows are 22 T cell receptor beta chains derived from one specimen sequenced in a study of OX40 agonist ivuxolimab in advanced cancers. Data came from immunoSEQ multiplex PCR; TCRdb stores just in-frame clones and leaves some out. There are around 40,000 clones in the sample; around four fifths occur only once, and 20% to 25% lies in the top ten. The starting material was CD4+ or CD8+ T cells sorted from blood, obtained in a trial of the OX40 agonist ivuxolimab. The source is an adult with an advanced solid tumor such as melanoma, head and neck, liver or kidney cancer.

This chain uses TRBV5-6 with TRBJ2-7; 12 bases align to TRBD1. The V segment lost 1 base and the J segment 3 bases; nucleotides outside the gene matches: 5. The germline V gene encodes CDR1 SGHDT and CDR2 YYEEEE. CDR3 size: 16 residues. Here the CDR3 reads CASSLFGTGGFYEQYF. The CDR3 nucleotides are TGTGCCAGCAGCTTGTTTGGGACAGGGGGCTTCTACGAGCAGTACTTC.

The chain recombines TRBV18 with TRBJ2-5; D not certain. V lost 3 bases and J 5 bases, leaving 7 bases between the germline ends. There are 12 residues in the CDR3. Germline values: CDR1 KGHSH, CDR2 LQKENI. The CDR3 DNA sequence: TGTGCCAGCTCACCGGTCGGGGAGACCCAGTACTTC. Its translation: CASSPVGETQYF.

V and J are TRBV15 and TRBJ2-4, with D possibly TRBD1 on 5 matching bases. In germline, CDR1 is LNHNV, CDR2 YYDKDF (reference sequence). CDR3 size: 14 residues. V lost 8 bases to trimming and J lost 0 bases, with 11 bases between them. The CDR3 DNA is TGTGCCACCCGGACATCGGGAGCCAAAAACATTCAGTACTTC. Amino acid sequence: CATRTSGAKNIQYF. Full variable domain (rest looked up from reference TRBV15 and TRBJ2-4): DAMVIQNPRYQVTQFGKPVTLSCSQTLNHNVMYWYQQKSSQAPKLLFHYYDKDFNNEADTPDNFQSRRPNTSFCFLDIRSPGLGDTAMYLCATRTSGAKNIQYFGAGTRLSVL.

This rearrangement joins TRBV11-2 to TRBJ2-5; D perhaps matches TRBD1 (6 bases). Germline loops: CDR1 SGHAT, CDR2 FQNNGV. V gave up 5 bases and J gave up 3 bases, with 10 bases separating them. The CDR3 is made up of 13 amino acids. The CDR3 reads CASSPNREETQYF. CDR3 DNA: TGTGCCAGCAGCCCAAACAGGGAAGAGACCCAGTACTTC.

The chain carries TRBV6-4 and TRBJ1-1; D gene ambiguous. With 5 bases removed from V and 3 bases from J, the gap between germline ends came to 10 bases. Per germline, CDR1 MRHNA and CDR2 SNTAGT. The CDR3 is 13 amino acids. The CDR3 here is CASSYEGYTEAFF. In DNA form, the CDR3 reads TGTGCCAGCAGTTACGAGGGATACACTGAAGCTTTCTTT.

This chain uses TRBV5-5 with TRBJ2-5; 9 bases map to TRBD2. Per the germline V gene, CDR1 is SGHKS and CDR2 is YYEKEE (reference sequence). The CDR3 extends over 16 amino acids. After removal of 0 bases from V and 7 bases from J, the junction contained 10 bases not matched to a gene. CDR3 loop: CASSLEGSGSGGTQYF. CDR3 nucleotides: TGTGCCAGCAGCTTGGAGGGTAGCGGGAGTGGGGGGACCCAGTACTTC. The full variable domain, completed using reference TRBV5-5 and TRBJ2-5, is DAGVTQSPTHLIKTRGQQVTLRCSPISGHKSVSWYQQVLGQGPQFIFQYYEKEERGRGNFPDRFSARQFPNYSSELNVNALLLGDSALYLCASSLEGSGSGGTQYFGPGTRLLVL.

The chain recombines TRBV7-2 with TRBJ1-5; tentatively, D is TRBD1 (6 bases). Germline CDR1 SGHTA, CDR2 FQGNSA. CDR3 length equals 15 residues. The germline V and J ends were trimmed by 5 bases and 3 bases, with 14 bases remaining between them. CDR3 sequence: CASSLRGGLNQPQHF. CDR3 nucleotide sequence: TGTGCCAGCAGCCTGCGCGGGGGCCTCAATCAGCCCCAGCATTTT. The full variable domain, its missing parts supplied by reference TRBV7-2 and TRBJ1-5, is GAGVSQSPSNKVTEKGKDVELRCDPISGHTALYWYRQSLGQGLEFLIYFQGNSAPDKSGLPSDRFSAERTGGSVSTLTIQRTQQEDSAVYLCASSLRGGLNQPQHFGDGTRLSIL.

This chain links TRBV5-1 with TRBJ2-1; a possible D gene is TRBD1 (5 bases). Germline assignment: CDR1 SGHRS and CDR2 YFSETQ. This CDR3 comprises 17 residues. The V end lost 4 bases, the J end lost 5 bases, and 22 bases lay between the germline ends. The CDR3 DNA follows: TGCGCCAGCAGCACCTTACAGGTTTCCGTCCGTAACAATGAGCAGTTCTTC. Translation gives CASSTLQVSVRNNEQFF.

This sequence joins TRBV2 and TRBJ2-7; 9 bases match TRBD1. The CDR3 is made up of 14 amino acids. The ends lost 6 bases at V and 0 bases at J; junction bases unmatched: 3. CDR1 and CDR2 (germline): SNHLY, FYNNEI. Here the CDR3 DNA reads TGTGCCAGCAGAAAGACAGGGGGCTCCTACGAGCAGTACTTC. Protein sequence: CASRKTGGSYEQYF.

This clone has more than one count but fewer than ten. CDR3 bases: TGTGCCATCAGTGAACCCCGGGGGAGAAACACCATATATTTT. The encoded protein is CAISEPRGRNTIYF. The rearrangement links TRBV10-3 to TRBJ1-3; tentative D call: TRBD1 (5 bases). The V gene's germline CDR1 is ENHRY and CDR2 SYGVKD. Between the trimmed V and J ends, which lost 3 bases and 5 bases, there was a span of 11 bases. CDR3 length: 14 amino acids.

The gene calls are TRBV19 and TRBJ2-3, with TRBD1 identical over 8 bases. CDR1 LNHDA and CDR2 SQIVND come from the germline V gene (reference sequence). V shed 5 bases, J shed 6 bases, and the junction held 4 bases outside the gene matches. The CDR3 has 13 amino acids. The CDR3: CASSPRTGDTQYF. The CDR3 coding sequence is TGTGCCAGTAGTCCGCGGACAGGGGATACGCAGTATTTT.

This chain uses TRBV11-2 with TRBJ1-1; no definite D call. The CDR3 is 12 amino acids. Deletions cut 1 base from V and 8 bases from J, with 8 bases between. CDR1 and CDR2 from the germline V gene are SGHAT and FQNNGV. DNA of the CDR3: TGTGCCAGCAGCTTAGGTTCCCAAGAAGCTTTCTTT. Protein sequence: CASSLGSQEAFF.

Turning to this clone: Being one base from a much bigger clone, this may be a read error. Other DNA sequences in this specimen translate into the identical CDR3. The chain couples TRBV2 to TRBJ1-4; weak D call: TRBD1 (6 bases). The CDR3 length is 16 residues. Germline CDR1 is SNHLY and CDR2 is FYNNEI. The CDR3 here is CASSESQGTTNEKLFF. CDR3 nucleotides: TGTGCCAGCAGTGAATCGCAGGGGACAACTAATGAAAAACTATTTTTT.

Remarks on this clone: A read error may produce the germline difference seen at one junction end. The chain combines TRBV6-6 with TRBJ1-1; a weak D match, TRBD1 (5 bases). The CDR3 contains 14 residues. Germline values: CDR1 MNHNY, CDR2 SVGAGI (reference sequence). CDR3 sequence: CASSYSGRYTEAFF. As DNA, the CDR3 is TGTGCCAGCAGCTACTCGGGACGGTACACTGAAGCTTTCTTT.

J is TRBJ2-7 and V is TRBV19; the D is unclear. V was shortened by 4 bases and J by 6 bases, with 13 bases between the two germline ends. The CDR3 is 13 amino acids. Germline assignment: CDR1 LNHDA and CDR2 SQIVND (reference sequence). The DNA for the CDR3 is TGTGCCAGTAGTAGTCTAGTGAAAGGCGAGCAGTACTTC. Protein product: CASSSLVKGEQYF. The variable domain in full, with the rest retrieved from reference TRBV19 and TRBJ2-7, is DGGITQSPKYLFRKEGQNVTLSCEQNLNHDAMYWYRQDPGQGLRLIYYSQIVNDFQKGDIAEGYSVSREKKESFPLTVTSAQKNPTAFYLCASSSLVKGEQYFGPGTRLTVT.

The chain is built from TRBV5-5 and TRBJ1-2; weak D call: TRBD1 (5 bases). Germline lookup yields CDR1 SGHKS and CDR2 YYEKEE (reference sequence). V was pared by 0 bases and J by 2 bases, with 8 bases between. This CDR3 is 14 amino acids long. The CDR3 coding sequence is TGTGCCAGCAGCTTGGGTGGGGGAAACTATGGCTACACCTTC. Its translation: CASSLGGGNYGYTF.

V is TRBV4-1 and J is TRBJ1-2; the D gene is possibly TRBD1 (5 bases). The ends were cut back, 0 bases at V and 8 bases at J, with 16 bases in the middle. Germline V CDR1 and CDR2: MGHRA, YSYEKL. The CDR3 extends over 15 amino acids. DNA for the CDR3: TGCGCCAGCAGCCAAGAGGATCCGCCACGGGGCGGCTACACCTTC. Amino acids: CASSQEDPPRGGYTF.

This chain uses TRBV20-1 with TRBJ1-1; D is unclear. V dropped 3 bases and J dropped 7 bases, with 6 bases sitting between them. The CDR3 sequence is 10 residues long. Germline V gene data show CDR1 as DFQATT and CDR2 as SNEGSKA (reference sequence). CDR3 nucleotide sequence: TGCAGTGCTAGGTTAGTTGAAGCTTTCTTT. As protein: CSARLVEAFF.

This chain uses TRBV7-9 with TRBJ1-5; D gene unclear. Trimming stripped 1 base from V and 1 base from J, with 8 bases between. This CDR3 contains 15 residues. Germline V lookup: CDR1 SEHNR, CDR2 FQNEAQ (reference sequence). The CDR3 spells CASSLGTASNQPQHF. In DNA, the CDR3 is TGTGCCAGCAGCTTAGGCACGGCCAGCAATCAGCCCCAGCATTTT.

The chain employs TRBV6-5 and TRBJ2-7; D is unresolved. The CDR3 runs 13 residues. CDR1 and CDR2 (germline): MNHEY, SVGAGI. V lost 4 bases, J lost 3 bases, and 10 bases lay in between. DNA of the CDR3: TGTGCCAGCAGTTCTGGGGAATACTACGAGCAGTACTTC. This gives the protein CASSSGEYYEQYF.

This clone was detected a few times. The germline gene is not matched at one end of the junction; a read error may be the cause. The rearrangement joins TRBV7-2 to TRBJ1-4; D perhaps matches TRBD1 (5 bases). The CDR3 runs to 14 residues. CDR1 and CDR2 from the germline V gene are SGHTA and FQGNSA. The CDR3 nucleotides are TGTGCCGGCAGCGTGACAGTAGCTAATGAAAAACTGTTTTTT. Amino acid sequence: CAGSVTVANEKLFF.

This clone was seen a handful of times. This chain joins TRBV21-1 and TRBJ1-1. TRBV21-1 is a documented pseudogene. This CDR3 has 15 amino acids. The CDR3 DNA is TGTGCCAGCAGCGCCCGTATGTACGGGATCCCTGAAGCTTTCTTT. Translation gives CASSARMYGIPEAFF.